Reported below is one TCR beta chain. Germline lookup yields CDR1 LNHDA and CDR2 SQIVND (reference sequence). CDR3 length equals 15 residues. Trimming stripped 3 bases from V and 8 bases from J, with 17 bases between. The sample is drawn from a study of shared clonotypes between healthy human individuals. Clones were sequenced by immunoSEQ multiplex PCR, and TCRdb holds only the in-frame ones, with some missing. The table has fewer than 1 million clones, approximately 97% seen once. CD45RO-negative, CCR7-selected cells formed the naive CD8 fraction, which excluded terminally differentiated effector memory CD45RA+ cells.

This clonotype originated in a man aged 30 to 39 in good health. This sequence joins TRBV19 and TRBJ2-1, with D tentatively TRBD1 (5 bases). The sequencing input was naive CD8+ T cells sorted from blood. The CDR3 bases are TGTGCCAGTAGTATTACGAGCCGGTGGGGCGATGAGCAGTTCTTC. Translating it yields CASSITSRWGDEQFF.